A single sample gave rise to the 5 T cell receptor beta chains below, sequenced in a study of T cells in Graves' hyperthyroidism and ophthalmopathy. Amplified TCR beta CDR3 regions came from RNA transcripts. First-round RT-PCR with HTBI primers amplified the TCR CDR3 region. TCRdb reprocessed the multiplex PCR reads with MiXCR, giving one entry per CDR3 protein. The data show around 600,000 distinct CDR3 sequences, with roughly 16% seen just once and roughly 3.5% held by the top ten. Material for sequencing was blood. These receptors all come from a woman in her 40s with Graves' ophthalmopathy.

The rearrangement uses TRBV4-1 and TRBJ2-3; 15 bases map to TRBD2. With 4 bases clipped from V and 5 bases from J, the junction kept 1 base outside the gene matches. CDR1 is MGHRA, CDR2 YSYEKL, per germline. This CDR3 has 15 amino acids. The CDR3 sequence is CASSRTSGGGDTQYF. The CDR3 DNA is TGCGCCAGCAGCCGGACTAGCGGGGGGGGAGATACGCAGTATTTT.

This clonotype has only a few counts. This chain joins TRBV6-6 and TRBJ1-4, with D possibly being TRBD1 (6 bases). The V gene lost 2 bases and the J gene lost 5 bases, with 12 bases spanning the gap. Germline V lookup: CDR1 MNHNY, CDR2 SVGAGI (reference sequence). The CDR3 is 15 amino acids. CDR3 sequence reads: CASSYEGGTNEKLFF. DNA for the CDR3: TGTGCCAGCAGTTACGAGGGGGGTACAAATGAAAAACTGTTTTTT.

Many counts were recorded for this clonotype. The gene calls are TRBV2 and TRBJ1-2, with a possible D match to TRBD1 (5 bases). V was trimmed by 4 bases and J by 3 bases, leaving 9 bases between them. This CDR3 is 13 amino acids long. CDR1 is SNHLY, CDR2 FYNNEI, per germline. The CDR3 loop reads CASSGGRDYGYTF. The CDR3 DNA follows: TGTGCCAGCAGTGGGGGCAGGGACTATGGCTACACCTTC.

This clonotype appeared a few times. V gene TRBV29-1 combines with J gene TRBJ1-3, with 7 positions matching TRBD1. Germline CDR1 is SQVTM and CDR2 is ANQGSEA. V lost 7 bases to trimming and J lost 4 bases; unmatched junction nucleotides: 10. CDR3 length: 14 residues. CDR3 amino acids: CSARLDRVGNTIYF. The CDR3 nucleotides are TGCAGCGCCCGACTAGACAGGGTGGGAAACACCATATATTTT.

The sample holds many counts of this clonotype. The rearrangement joins TRBV13 to TRBJ2-1; D is perhaps TRBD1 (6 bases). CDR3 length: 13 residues. Trimming shortened V by 5 bases and J by 9 bases, and 14 bases separated the two germline ends. Germline V CDR1 and CDR2: PRHDT, FYEKMQ (reference sequence). The CDR3 DNA reads TGTGCCAGCAGCCCCAGGGGTATTAGTGAGCAGTTCTTC. This encodes CASSPRGISEQFF.